The next 27 T cell receptor beta chains were all read from a single sample in a study of cytomegalovirus exposure and HLA in healthy donors. The PCR was carried out with 60 Vbeta primers and 13 Jbeta primers. Produced via immunoSEQ multiplex PCR; TCRdb's table is partial and in-frame only. The repertoire holds 120,000 to 150,000 clones, with around 72% as singletons. Source material: PBMCs. The source of these receptors is a human donor in good health.

This clone was counted a few times. This chain joins TRBV2 and TRBJ1-4; D unresolved. Germline V lookup: CDR1 SNHLY, CDR2 FYNNEI. This CDR3 is 14 amino acids long. V dropped 8 bases and J dropped 10 bases, with 20 bases sitting between them. The CDR3 here is CASGQDIPFPKLFF. The CDR3 region has the DNA TGTGCCAGCGGTCAAGACATCCCGTTCCCAAAACTGTTTTTT.

The chain uses TRBV28 and TRBJ1-6, with 7 bases aligning to TRBD1. The CDR3 length is 15 residues. The germline gives CDR1 MDHEN, CDR2 SYDVKM. V gave up 10 bases and J gave up 7 bases; unmatched junction bases: 13. CDR3 region: CAILDWTGGNSPLHF. DNA for the CDR3: TGTGCCATCCTGGATTGGACAGGCGGAAATTCACCCCTCCACTTT.

The chain has TRBV11-3 and TRBJ2-2; D might be TRBD1 (5 bases). There are 14 residues in the CDR3. The germline gives CDR1 SGHNT, CDR2 YENEEA. Trimming cost V 0 bases and J 6 bases, with 8 bases left between them. The CDR3 protein is CASSLDQGPGELFF. The CDR3 DNA reads TGTGCCAGCAGCTTAGATCAGGGCCCCGGGGAGCTGTTTTTT.

This clone has just a few counts. The chain links TRBV27 to TRBJ2-2; 9 bases map to TRBD1. CDR3 size: 17 residues. V trimming: 0 bases; J trimming: 5 bases; junction bases outside the gene matches: 7. Germline V gene lookup returns CDR1 MNHEY and CDR2 SMNVEV (reference sequence). The CDR3 nucleotides are TGTGCCAGCAGTTTATCGCTAGGAGACAGGGGGACCGGGGAGCTGTTTTTT. Its protein is CASSLSLGDRGTGELFF.

The chain uses TRBV7-3 and TRBJ2-1; the match to TRBD2 covers 14 bases. CDR1 and CDR2 (germline): SGHTA, FQGTGA. CDR3 length: 19 residues. J gave up 8 bases and V 6 bases, and 18 bases lay outside the gene matches. CDR3 sequence reads: CASSPTSGLAGVSVHEQFF. The CDR3 coding sequence is TGTGCCAGCAGTCCAACATCGGGACTAGCGGGAGTGTCGGTCCATGAGCAGTTCTTC.

The chain employs TRBV19 and TRBJ2-7; the D gene is possibly TRBD1 (5 bases). The V gene's germline CDR1 is LNHDA and CDR2 SQIVND (reference sequence). The V and J ends lost 6 bases and 7 bases respectively, with 16 bases between them. The CDR3 is 13 amino acids. The CDR3 loop reads CASSLAKGHEQYF. CDR3 in DNA: TGTGCCAGTAGCCTCGCTAAGGGGCATGAGCAGTACTTC.

V and J are TRBV28 and TRBJ1-2, with D perhaps TRBD1 (6 bases). Trimming removed 3 bases from V and 6 bases from J, with 11 bases in between. There are 13 residues in the CDR3. The germline V gene has CDR1 MDHEN and CDR2 SYDVKM. CDR3 nucleotide sequence: TGTGCCAGCAGTTTGGGGGAGGGGGATGGCTACACCTTC. Protein sequence: CASSLGEGDGYTF.

This clone was detected a few times. The chain links TRBV11-1 to TRBJ2-5; TRBD2 matches at 15 bases. The CDR3 has 17 residues. Trimming took 5 bases from V and 5 from J; bases not matched to a gene: 9. The germline V gene encodes CDR1 SGHAT and CDR2 FQDESV (reference sequence). CDR3: CASSQGLAGGGRETQYF. The CDR3 DNA is TGTGCCAGCAGCCAGGGACTAGCGGGGGGTGGGCGGGAGACCCAGTACTTC.

The genes are TRBV9 and TRBJ2-1; possibly TRBD2 for D (6 bases). Germline values: CDR1 SGDLS, CDR2 YYNGEE. V lost 4 bases and J 0 bases, leaving 14 bases between the germline ends. This CDR3 comprises 16 residues. Here the CDR3 DNA reads TGTGCCAGCAGCACCGGGACTTCCAACTCCTACAATGAGCAGTTCTTC. Translated, it gives CASSTGTSNSYNEQFF.

On this clone itself: A junction boundary mismatches the germline segment, possibly from a read error. The chain couples TRBV7-9 to TRBJ2-7; D gene ambiguous. The germline V gene encodes CDR1 SEHNR and CDR2 FQNEAQ (reference sequence). This CDR3 contains 13 residues. CDR3 sequence (DNA): TGTTCCAGCAGCGTCGACCCTGGCGGCGAGCAGTACTTC. This sequence encodes CSSSVDPGGEQYF.

The count of this clone is one. The chain couples TRBV5-1 to TRBJ1-1; 10 bases line up with TRBD1. CDR3 size: 16 residues. Unmatched junction bases numbered 8, after V lost 5 bases and J lost 1 base. The germline V gene encodes CDR1 SGHRS and CDR2 YFSETQ. The CDR3 sequence is CASRPGQGLGNTEAFF. The CDR3 nucleotides are TGCGCCAGCAGGCCGGGACAGGGGCTAGGGAACACTGAAGCTTTCTTT.

The rearrangement uses TRBV4-1 and TRBJ2-2; D is possibly TRBD2 (6 bases). Germline CDR1 and CDR2: MGHRA and YSYEKL. The CDR3 is 15 residues long. V lost 1 base, J lost 7 bases, and 13 bases lay in between. The CDR3 region has the DNA TGCGCCAGCAGCCAAGGGTCCAAGGGAGGCGGGGAGCTGTTTTTT. It translates to CASSQGSKGGGELFF.

This clone showed up just a few times. This chain links TRBV4-1 with TRBJ1-2, with 8 nucleotides matching TRBD1. CDR3 length equals 15 residues. CDR1 MGHRA and CDR2 YSYEKL come from the germline V gene. Trimming cost V 1 base and J 6 bases; bases outside gene matches: 7. In DNA, the CDR3 is TGCGCCAGCAGCCAAGGCCCGGGACAGGATCATGGCTACACCTTC. It translates to CASSQGPGQDHGYTF.

This clone was found a few times. The J gene is TRBJ2-2, the V gene TRBV6-5, with a tentative D call TRBD2 (5 bases). Germline values: CDR1 MNHEY, CDR2 SVGAGI. Trimming cost V 7 bases and J 2 bases, with 8 bases left between them. The CDR3 has 13 residues. This CDR3 reads CASTSSNTGELFF. CDR3 coding DNA: TGTGCCAGCACTAGCAGTAACACCGGGGAGCTGTTTTTT.

The rearrangement joins TRBV25-1 to TRBJ2-7, with D perhaps matching TRBD2 (5 bases). The CDR3 loop spans 14 amino acids. The V end was cut by 1 base, the J end by 4 bases, with 11 bases between. The germline V gene encodes CDR1 MGHDK and CDR2 SYGVNS. CDR3 DNA: TGTGCCAGCAGTGAATCGGAAGGGAGTTACGAGCAGTACTTC. It specifies CASSESEGSYEQYF.

This clone was seen a handful of times. CDR3 sequence: CASLPRPGGKTQYF. In nucleotides, the CDR3 is TGTGCCAGCCTACCACGGCCCGGGGGAAAGACCCAGTACTTC. The chain couples TRBV6-6 to TRBJ2-5; possibly TRBD2 for D (6 bases). CDR3 length equals 14 residues. From germline, CDR1 is MNHNY and CDR2 SVGAGI (reference sequence). V was trimmed by 8 bases and J by 6 bases, leaving 19 bases between them.

This clone has more than one count but fewer than ten. The chain is built from TRBV29-1 and TRBJ2-1; tentatively, D is TRBD2 (5 bases). The ends were cut back, 3 bases at V and 0 bases at J, with 9 bases in the middle. The V gene's germline CDR1 is SQVTM and CDR2 ANQGSEA. The CDR3 loop spans 14 amino acids. CDR3 DNA: TGCAGCGTTGATATAGGGAGCTCCTACAATGAGCAGTTCTTC. It codes for CSVDIGSSYNEQFF.

The chain recombines TRBV1 with TRBJ1-2. TRBV1 is an annotated pseudogene. This CDR3 is 16 amino acids long. The CDR3 DNA sequence: TGCACCAGCAGCCCCCCTGAGAGGCACAATCCCTTTGGCTACACCTTC. Residues: CTSSPPERHNPFGYTF.

This chain joins TRBV29-1 and TRBJ2-5; 10 bases are a match to TRBD1. The J call may not be correct, given that the DNA end is closer to TRBJ2-7. The CDR3 sequence is 13 residues long. Looked up from germline, CDR1 is SQVTM and CDR2 is ANQGSEA. CDR3 DNA: TGCAGCGCTCCGGGACAGGGGACCAACGAGCAGTACTTC. It translates to CSAPGQGTNEQYF.

The chain has TRBV6-4 and TRBJ1-2; 7 nucleotides match TRBD1. With V trimmed by 10 bases and J by 4 bases, 6 bases remained unmatched. Germline CDR1 reads MRHNA; CDR2 reads SNTAGT. The CDR3 has 12 residues. The CDR3 nucleotides read TGTGCCATCAAATACAGGGGCTATGGCTACACCTTC. Its protein product is CAIKYRGYGYTF.

This chain uses TRBV7-6 with TRBJ1-2; D remains ambiguous. The CDR3 spans 14 residues. Trimming took off 5 bases at V and 2 bases at J, with 12 bases between the two ends. Germline CDR1 and CDR2: SGHVS and FNYEAQ. CDR3 nucleotide sequence: TGTGCCAGCAGCCCCGGCGACGGGAACTATGGCTACACCTTC. Translation gives CASSPGDGNYGYTF.

The chain combines TRBV5-4 with TRBJ2-1, with 8 bases lining up with TRBD1. Germline V lookup: CDR1 SGHNT, CDR2 YYREEE (reference sequence). V was pared by 4 bases and J by 0 bases, with 12 bases of the junction left unmatched. The CDR3 totals 18 residues. The CDR3 protein is CASSPDSTGAGSYNEQFF. The CDR3 region has the DNA TGTGCCAGCAGCCCTGACTCGACAGGGGCGGGCTCCTACAATGAGCAGTTCTTC.

V usage is TRBV4-1 and J usage is TRBJ2-1; TRBD2 might be the D (5 bases). There are 15 residues in the CDR3. V shed 1 base and J shed 5 bases, with 12 bases lying between them. Germline V gene sequence: CDR1 MGHRA, CDR2 YSYEKL. The CDR3 loop reads CASSQAVGGDNEQFF. DNA for the CDR3: TGCGCCAGCAGCCAAGCAGTCGGAGGAGACAATGAGCAGTTCTTC.

The rearrangement links TRBV2 to TRBJ2-7; D is perhaps TRBD1 (7 bases). Germline CDR1 is SNHLY and CDR2 is FYNNEI. This CDR3 contains 12 residues. With 8 bases removed from V and 5 bases from J, the gap between germline ends came to 13 bases. This chain's CDR3 is CASRRGRDEQYF. The CDR3 coding sequence is TGTGCCAGCCGGAGGGGGCGCGACGAGCAGTACTTC.

The chain couples TRBV7-9 to TRBJ2-7; TRBD2 aligns across 9 bases. Looked up from germline, CDR1 is SEHNR and CDR2 is FQNEAQ (reference sequence). Trimming at V came to 5 bases and at J to 5 bases, leaving 4 bases not matched to a gene. There are 13 residues in the CDR3. CDR3 DNA sequence: TGTGCCAGCAGCCATAGCGGGGGACACGAGCAGTACTTC. This codes for CASSHSGGHEQYF.

Only a few counts were recorded for this clone. The chain is built from TRBV9 and TRBJ1-1; D is possibly TRBD1 (6 bases). CDR3 size: 16 residues. V shed 0 bases and J shed 1 base, with 13 bases lying between them. Germline V gives CDR1 SGDLS, CDR2 YYNGEE. The CDR3 loop reads CASSVGSTGTNTEAFF. The CDR3 bases are TGTGCCAGCAGCGTAGGTAGCACAGGGACGAACACTGAAGCTTTCTTT. Based on the CDR3 plus reference TRBV9 and TRBJ1-1, the full variable domain is DSGVTQTPKHLITATGQRVTLRCSPRSGDLSVYWYQQSLDQGLQFLIQYYNGEERAKGNILERFSAQQFPDLHSELNLSSLELGDSALYFCASSVGSTGTNTEAFFGQGTRLTVV.

The CDR3 region is CASSRYSNQPQHF. Written as DNA, the CDR3 is TGTGCCAGCAGTCGTTATAGCAATCAGCCCCAGCATTTT. The rearrangement uses TRBV7-8 and TRBJ1-5; D gene unclear. There are 13 residues in the CDR3. The V gene lost 6 bases and the J gene lost 0 bases, with 6 bases spanning the gap. Looked up from germline, CDR1 is SGHVS and CDR2 is FQNEAQ.